The T cell receptor beta chain described here comes from a study of blood T cell repertoires in COVID-19. Study as a whole: COVID-19 samples, acute and convalescent, were from the United States, Italy and Spain.

Source study methods: Amplification of reference gene primers was used by the study to estimate nucleated cell counts. The assay was immunoSEQ multiplex PCR, and TCRdb's table has in-frame clones only and misses some. Clone size and the V and J calls come from that table; the DNA yielded D and trimming. Among 200,000 to 250,000 clones listed, about 88% were seen once. CDR3 length: 15 residues. Germline assignment: CDR1 MNHEY and CDR2 SVGAGI. With 3 bases clipped from V and 3 bases from J, the junction kept 7 bases outside the gene matches. The Seattle site enrolled patients during active infection and followed them longitudinally.

This rearrangement joins TRBV6-5 to TRBJ1-1; 7 bases are shared with TRBD1. The receptor comes from a woman between 45 and 65 years old with COVID-19, enrolled during active disease. Specimen: peripheral blood. This chain's CDR3 is CASSYVQGGYTEAFF. The CDR3, as DNA: TGTGCCAGCAGTTATGTTCAGGGGGGATACACTGAAGCTTTCTTT.